The TCR beta chain under discussion was sequenced for a study of cytomegalovirus exposure and HLA in healthy donors. The repertoire was sequenced with immunoSEQ multiplex PCR; TCRdb's copy has only in-frame clones and lacks some. The sample includes about 98,000 clones, over 75% seen only once; the top ten take about 6%. Study-wide results and caveats: Reportedly, cytomegalovirus status was diagnosed with high sensitivity and specificity.

The germline V gene encodes CDR1 MNHNY and CDR2 SVGAGI (reference sequence). The CDR3 consists of 14 residues. Trimming stripped 0 bases from V and 0 bases from J, with 5 bases between. This clone was seen more than once but under ten times. The antigen remains undetermined. The sample consisted of PBMCs. This receptor was obtained from a man aged 18-30 years in good health and CMV-seropositive. The chain couples TRBV6-6 to TRBJ1-2; D ambiguous. CDR3 amino acids: CASSYSPANYGYTF. For the CDR3, the DNA is TGTGCCAGCAGTTACTCACCAGCTAACTATGGCTACACCTTC.